This T cell receptor (beta chain) emerged from a study of blood T cell repertoires in COVID-19. About the research overall: Spain, Italy and the United States supplied samples that represented acute and convalescent COVID-19.

Seattle's cohort entered during active infection and was followed longitudinally. Authors' data handling: Estimated nucleated cell counts came from reference gene primer amplification. Sequencing was performed with immunoSEQ multiplex PCR; in TCRdb, only in-frame clones are kept and a portion is missing. The V and J calls and clone size come from that table; D and trimming were worked out from the DNA. The sample yields 410,000 or so clones, around nine tenths seen once. Germline CDR1 reads KGHSH; CDR2 reads LQKENI. Trimming removed 2 bases from V and 2 bases from J; junction bases left unmatched: 11. This CDR3 spans 18 amino acids.

The chain uses TRBV18 and TRBJ1-4, with 7 bases that match TRBD1. The sample consisted of peripheral blood. The sequence derives from a woman aged 40 to 50 with COVID-19, enrolled during active disease. CDR3 in amino acids: CASSPSTGFLGTNEKLFF. In DNA form, the CDR3 reads TGTGCCAGCTCACCATCGACAGGGTTTTTGGGGACTAATGAAAAACTGTTTTTT. The full variable domain, with the rest looked up from reference TRBV18 and TRBJ1-4, is NAGVMQNPRHLVRRRGQEARLRCSPMKGHSHVYWYRQLPEEGLKFMVYLQKENIIDESGMPKERFSAEFPKEGPSILRIQQVVRGDSAAYFCASSPSTGFLGTNEKLFFGSGTQLSVL.